This TCR beta chain came from a study of T cells in Graves' hyperthyroidism and ophthalmopathy. Amplified TCR beta CDR3 regions came from RNA transcripts. TCR CDR3 regions were first amplified by RT-PCR with HTBI primers. Using its own MiXCR run on the multiplex PCR reads, TCRdb lists one record per CDR3 protein. Among 650,000 to 800,000 distinct CDR3 sequences, nearly 45% were seen once, and the ten largest hold approximately 7.2%. Details on this clonotype: The antigen remains undetermined.

Study-wide points: Most expanded thyroid clonotypes above 0.001 also appeared in blood.

Exclusion of patients followed from uncontrolled infection, other autoimmune disease, pregnancy or lactation. Thyroid ultrasound, orbital computed tomography, clinical symptoms, and serum thyroxine and TRAb underpinned diagnoses. CDR1 is SGHVS and CDR2 is FQNEAQ in the germline V gene. The CDR3 has 13 amino acids. With 7 bases removed from V and 3 bases from J, the gap between germline ends came to 12 bases. Sequencing used peripheral blood or thyroid tissue (not recorded which). The clonotype originates from an adult man with Graves' disease, either hyperthyroidism or ophthalmopathy (not recorded which). This chain joins TRBV7-8 and TRBJ2-5; no clear D. CDR3 sequence (DNA): TGTGCCAGCAATCGGAACAATGAAGAGACCCAGTACTTC. It specifies CASNRNNEETQYF.